The entry below describes one T cell receptor beta chain. The antigen is unknown. These data belong to a study of CD8 T cells in Susac syndrome. General observations from the study: TCR sequencing and HLA analysis covered a relatively small number of individuals.

The V end lost 4 bases, the J end lost 4 bases, and 20 bases lay between the germline ends. CDR3 length: 16 amino acids. RNA in amounts of roughly 0.5 to 1 ug was reverse transcribed with random hexamers. TCRdb independently ran MiXCR on the immunoSEQ multiplex PCR reads; one entry per CDR3 protein. Of under 200,000 distinct CDR3 sequences in the sample, 80% to 95% are singletons; the top ten hold roughly 0.096%. The gene calls are TRBV23-1 and TRBJ2-7; D is unclear. TRBV23-1 is given ORF status, its function remaining uncertain. The sequenced sample consisted of CD4+ T cells from PBMCs. The sequence came from a human donor in good health. The CDR3 DNA reads TGCGCCAGCAGTCGTGGACCCGACGTATTGGGTTACGAGCAGTACGTC. Protein sequence: CASSRGPDVLGYEQYV.